A single sample gave rise to the 28 T cell receptor beta chains below, sequenced in a study of graft-versus-host responses after intestinal transplantation. The antigens these receptors bind are not known. Assay used: immunoSEQ multiplex PCR; TCRdb lists only in-frame clones, some missing. The sample consists of some 97,000 clones, roughly 84% of them appearing once. Sequences were derived from unstimulated CD4+ T cells sorted from spleen or lymph node cells, sampled before transplant. These receptor sequences come from a human donor who was the organ donor for an intestinal transplant.

The J gene is TRBJ1-6, the V gene TRBV6-4; 9 nucleotides line up with TRBD1. Germline CDR1 MRHNA, CDR2 SNTAGT. The CDR3 is 14 amino acids. Germline trimming cut 4 bases from V and 10 bases from J; bases unmatched to any gene: 5. In DNA, the CDR3 is TGTGCCAGCAGTGGACAGGGGGATCGGTCACCCCTCCACTTT. Translating it yields CASSGQGDRSPLHF.

V usage is TRBV27 and J usage is TRBJ1-5; 7 positions agree with TRBD1. Germline-derived CDR1 and CDR2 are MNHEY and SMNVEV (reference sequence). Trimming took 7 bases from V and 6 from J; bases not matched to a gene: 3. This CDR3 is built from 12 residues. CDR3 DNA: TGTGCCAGCACGACAGGGCGTCAGCCCCAGCATTTT. It translates to CASTTGRQPQHF.

This chain connects TRBV9 to TRBJ2-4; a possible D gene is TRBD2 (6 bases). The CDR3 runs 18 residues. Trimming removed 4 bases from V and 0 bases from J, with 20 bases in between. Germline V gives CDR1 SGDLS, CDR2 YYNGEE. CDR3 DNA: TGTGCCAGCAGCCCCATTGACGGGTACGGGGGAGCCAAAAACATTCAGTACTTC. Residues: CASSPIDGYGGAKNIQYF. Variable domain in full (rest from reference TRBV9 and TRBJ2-4): DSGVTQTPKHLITATGQRVTLRCSPRSGDLSVYWYQQSLDQGLQFLIQYYNGEERAKGNILERFSAQQFPDLHSELNLSSLELGDSALYFCASSPIDGYGGAKNIQYFGAGTRLSVL.

The CDR3 sequence is CASSPRGGAGNSPLHF. CDR3 DNA sequence: TGTGCCAGCAGTCCCCGCGGGGGGGCGGGTAATTCACCCCTCCACTTT. V usage is TRBV28 and J usage is TRBJ1-6; possibly TRBD1 for D (6 bases). This CDR3 comprises 16 residues. The germline gives CDR1 MDHEN, CDR2 SYDVKM. The V and J ends lost 5 bases and 6 bases respectively, with 17 bases between them.

V and J are TRBV7-8 and TRBJ2-4; TRBD1 matches at 8 bases. CDR1 is SGHVS and CDR2 is FQNEAQ in the germline V gene. This CDR3 is built from 16 residues. Trimming cost V 3 bases and J 0 bases; bases outside gene matches: 4. The chain's CDR3 is CASSFSGGLAKNIQYF. DNA of the CDR3: TGTGCCAGCAGCTTTTCAGGGGGCCTAGCCAAAAACATTCAGTACTTC.

In this sample, this clone turned up once. The rearrangement links TRBV9 to TRBJ1-1; D is undetermined. V lost 4 bases and J 1 base, leaving 11 bases between the germline ends. Germline CDR1 is SGDLS and CDR2 is YYNGEE. The length of the CDR3 is 14 residues. The chain's CDR3 is CASSPWLQNTEAFF. The DNA of the CDR3 is TGTGCCAGCAGCCCCTGGTTGCAGAACACTGAAGCTTTCTTT.

V and J are TRBV30 and TRBJ1-5; TRBD1 matches at 11 bases. Germline assignment: CDR1 GTSNPN and CDR2 SVGIG (reference sequence). This CDR3 region has 14 residues. J lost 2 bases, V lost 3 bases, and 0 bases had no gene match. Written as DNA, the CDR3 is TGTGCCTGGAGGGGACAGGGGGGCAATCAGCCCCAGCATTTT. Translating it yields CAWRGQGGNQPQHF.

This clone came up a few times. V is TRBV7-2 and J is TRBJ1-1; D ambiguous. Germline loops: CDR1 SGHTA, CDR2 FQGNSA. The CDR3 spans 13 residues. The V gene lost 5 bases and the J gene lost 4 bases, with 11 bases spanning the gap. The CDR3 DNA reads as TGTGCCAGCAGCGTAGGTCACCCCACTGAAGCTTTCTTT. This gives the protein CASSVGHPTEAFF.

This chain links TRBV21-1 with TRBJ2-7; the table gives TRBD2 as D, unverified against the DNA. TRBV21-1 counts as a pseudogene. CDR3 size: 14 residues. The CDR3 bases are TGTGCCAGCAGCAAAGGTGAGTACTCCTACGAGCAGTACTTC. Encoded protein: CASSKGEYSYEQYF.

The J gene is TRBJ1-2, the V gene TRBV7-8; D gene unclear. V dropped 5 bases and J dropped 0 bases, with 16 bases sitting between them. The germline gives CDR1 SGHVS, CDR2 FQNEAQ. This CDR3 is 16 amino acids long. This chain's CDR3 is CASSPVAQFPNYGYTF. The CDR3 bases are TGTGCCAGCAGCCCAGTAGCTCAGTTTCCTAACTATGGCTACACCTTC.

The V gene is TRBV19, the J gene TRBJ2-7; D not certain. Germline V lookup: CDR1 LNHDA, CDR2 SQIVND (reference sequence). The CDR3 runs 12 residues. Trimming removed 7 bases at V and 0 bases at J, with 7 bases between. The CDR3 bases are TGTGCCAGTAAAGGCAGCTCCTACGAGCAGTACTTC. Protein sequence: CASKGSSYEQYF.

The chain recombines TRBV19 with TRBJ2-3, with 8 bases fitting TRBD2. The CDR3 extends over 15 amino acids. With 5 bases clipped from V and 2 bases from J, the junction kept 6 bases outside the gene matches. CDR1 and CDR2 (germline): LNHDA, SQIVND (reference sequence). The CDR3 loop reads CASSGAGGYTDTQYF. Written as DNA, the CDR3 is TGTGCCAGTAGTGGGGCGGGGGGATACACAGATACGCAGTATTTT.

This clone has a single count. The rearrangement joins TRBV5-1 to TRBJ2-5; TRBD2 aligns across 7 bases. Germline V CDR1 and CDR2: SGHRS, YFSETQ. The V segment lost 0 bases and the J segment 5 bases; nucleotides outside the gene matches: 10. This CDR3 spans 16 amino acids. CDR3 sequence: CASSLGSSGVGETQYF. As DNA, the CDR3 is TGCGCCAGCAGCTTGGGGTCTAGCGGAGTGGGGGAGACCCAGTACTTC.

The chain combines TRBV7-9 with TRBJ2-5; 8 positions match TRBD1. The CDR3 extends over 15 amino acids. In germline, CDR1 is SEHNR, CDR2 FQNEAQ (reference sequence). After removal of 3 bases from V and 4 bases from J, the junction contained 7 bases not matched to a gene. The CDR3 is CASSFGTGLAETQYF. The CDR3 DNA reads TGTGCCAGCAGCTTCGGGACAGGTCTGGCAGAGACCCAGTACTTC.

The chain combines TRBV28 with TRBJ1-1; D not resolved. The V and J ends lost 3 bases and 4 bases respectively, with 18 bases between them. Per the germline V gene, CDR1 is MDHEN and CDR2 is SYDVKM. The CDR3 is made up of 16 amino acids. Here the CDR3 reads CASSFPRSEGITEAFF. In DNA, the CDR3 is TGTGCCAGCAGTTTTCCCCGTTCGGAGGGAATCACTGAAGCTTTCTTT.

V and J are TRBV2 and TRBJ2-3, with D unclear. CDR3 length equals 13 residues. Trimming cost V 4 bases and J 4 bases, with 9 bases left between them. CDR1 and CDR2 (germline): SNHLY, FYNNEI. CDR3 sequence (DNA): TGTGCCAGCAGTGTTGGGTGGGCAGATACGCAGTATTTT. Amino acid sequence: CASSVGWADTQYF. Full variable domain (remainder filled in from reference TRBV2 and TRBJ2-3): EPEVTQTPSHQVTQMGQEVILRCVPISNHLYFYWYRQILGQKVEFLVSFYNNEISEKSEIFDDQFSVERPDGSNFTLKIRSTKLEDSAMYFCASSVGWADTQYFGPGTRLTVL.

The gene calls are TRBV30 and TRBJ2-5; no definite D call. Germline CDR1 GTSNPN, CDR2 SVGIG (reference sequence). With 0 bases removed from V and 5 bases from J, the gap between germline ends came to 10 bases. The CDR3 is made up of 13 amino acids. CDR3 amino acids: CAWSVRVGETQYF. Written as DNA, the CDR3 is TGTGCCTGGAGTGTACGGGTAGGGGAGACCCAGTACTTC.

The chain combines TRBV7-3 with TRBJ1-5; D call uncertain. CDR1 and CDR2 from the germline V gene are SGHTA and FQGTGA. Trimming pared 8 bases from V and 0 bases from J, leaving 17 bases between. This CDR3 has 16 residues. CDR3: CASLGRSIYSNQPQHF. The CDR3 DNA reads TGTGCCAGCCTCGGACGGAGCATCTATAGCAATCAGCCCCAGCATTTT.

The chain combines TRBV7-2 with TRBJ2-7; D ambiguous. CDR1 is SGHTA, CDR2 FQGNSA, per germline. The CDR3 has 12 residues. Trimming removed 2 bases from V and 6 bases from J, with 8 bases in between. DNA for the CDR3: TGTGCCAGCAGCTTAACTGCTACCGAGCAGTACTTC. Translation: CASSLTATEQYF. The complete variable domain, with remaining parts taken from reference TRBV7-2 and TRBJ2-7, reads GAGVSQSPSNKVTEKGKDVELRCDPISGHTALYWYRQSLGQGLEFLIYFQGNSAPDKSGLPSDRFSAERTGGSVSTLTIQRTQQEDSAVYLCASSLTATEQYFGPGTRLTVT.

This chain links TRBV28 with TRBJ2-3, with 9 bases identical to TRBD1. J was trimmed by 3 bases and V by 9 bases; bases with no gene match: 13. The germline V gene encodes CDR1 MDHEN and CDR2 SYDVKM. CDR3 length: 16 amino acids. The CDR3 DNA is TGTGCCAGACCCCAATTGGGGACAGGGTGGACAGATACGCAGTATTTT. Translation gives CARPQLGTGWTDTQYF. Full variable domain (remainder filled in from reference TRBV28 and TRBJ2-3): DVKVTQSSRYLVKRTGEKVFLECVQDMDHENMFWYRQDPGLGLRLIYFSYDVKMKEKGDIPEGYSVSREKKERFSLILESASTNQTSMYLCARPQLGTGWTDTQYFGPGTRLTVL.

The rearrangement links TRBV28 to TRBJ1-2; D might be TRBD1 (5 bases). The ends were cut back, 6 bases at V and 5 bases at J, with 13 bases in the middle. CDR3 length: 13 amino acids. Germline values: CDR1 MDHEN, CDR2 SYDVKM. The CDR3 bases are TGTGCCAGCAGGACCGGGACGGCTTATGGCTACACCTTC. Amino acids: CASRTGTAYGYTF.

Only one count was recorded for this clone. The chain uses TRBV7-9 and TRBJ2-5; D is uncertain. The germline V and J ends were trimmed by 0 bases and 5 bases, with 4 bases remaining between them. The CDR3 extends over 12 amino acids. Germline-derived CDR1 and CDR2 are SEHNR and FQNEAQ (reference sequence). This chain's CDR3 is CASSLAGETQYF. In DNA, the CDR3 is TGTGCCAGCAGCTTAGCGGGCGAGACCCAGTACTTC.

Only a few counts were recorded for this clone. V usage is TRBV19 and J usage is TRBJ1-3; D uncertain. The CDR3 covers 12 residues. The V gene lost 4 bases and the J gene lost 4 bases, with 5 bases spanning the gap. Germline CDR1 LNHDA, CDR2 SQIVND (reference sequence). The CDR3 reads CASSTSGNTIYF. CDR3 DNA sequence: TGTGCCAGTAGTACCAGCGGAAACACCATATATTTT.

The chain is built from TRBV5-6 and TRBJ2-1; D uncertain. The CDR3 consists of 15 residues. V lost 1 base to trimming and J lost 6 bases, with 14 bases between them. Germline-derived CDR1 and CDR2 are SGHDT and YYEEEE. CDR3 nucleotide sequence: TGTGCCAGCAGCTTGAGGACCCAAAAACCCAATGAGCAGTTCTTC. It encodes CASSLRTQKPNEQFF. The variable domain in full, with the rest retrieved from reference TRBV5-6 and TRBJ2-1, is DAGVTQSPTHLIKTRGQQVTLRCSPKSGHDTVSWYQQALGQGPQFIFQYYEEEERQRGNFPDRFSGHQFPNYSSELNVNALLLGDSALYLCASSLRTQKPNEQFFGPGTRLTVL.

CDR3 region: CASSLAGTYEQYF. The CDR3 DNA sequence: TGTGCCAGCAGCTTGGCCGGGACCTACGAGCAGTACTTC. The chain has TRBV5-4 and TRBJ2-5; D might be TRBD2 (5 bases). The assigned J gene may be wrong: the sequence end matches TRBJ2-7 better. The CDR3 has 13 amino acids. CDR1 is SGHNT, CDR2 YYREEE, per germline (reference sequence).

The chain couples TRBV19 to TRBJ2-1, with TRBD2 matching 11 bases. Germline CDR1 reads LNHDA; CDR2 reads SQIVND (reference sequence). This CDR3 contains 14 residues. After removal of 7 bases from V and 13 bases from J, the junction contained 12 bases not matched to a gene. The CDR3 DNA reads TGTGCCAGTACCCCACTAGCGGGGGTTCCATTACAGTTCTTC. Its translation is CASTPLAGVPLQFF.

This clone appeared a single time. At one of its ends the junction is not consistent with the germline gene, which may arise from a read error. The chain is built from TRBV5-1 and TRBJ1-4, with a tentative D call TRBD1 (6 bases). The germline CDR1 and CDR2 sequences are SGHRS and YFSETQ. CDR3 length equals 15 residues. The CDR3 here is CASSLAGQGKELPHF. The CDR3 DNA is TGCGCCAGCAGCTTGGCCGGGCAGGGGAAGGAGCTCCCCCATTTT. Using reference TRBV5-1 and TRBJ1-4 for the parts outside the CDR3, the full variable domain is KAGVTQTPRYLIKTRGQQVTLSCSPISGHRSVSWYQQTPGQGLQFLFEYFSETQRNKGNFPGRFSGRQFSNSRSEMNVSTLELGDSALYLCASSLAGQGKELPHFGSGTQLSVL.

The chain has TRBV19 and TRBJ2-7, with 8 bases identical to TRBD1. Looked up from germline, CDR1 is LNHDA and CDR2 is SQIVND (reference sequence). The junction had 20 bases not matched to a gene; V was cut back by 10 bases and J by 3 bases. CDR3 length: 17 amino acids. DNA for the CDR3: TGTGCCACAATGAGGGCAGGGGGCGCTTACGGTTTCTACGAGCAGTACTTC. As protein: CATMRAGGAYGFYEQYF. The full variable domain, completed using reference TRBV19 and TRBJ2-7, is DGGITQSPKYLFRKEGQNVTLSCEQNLNHDAMYWYRQDPGQGLRLIYYSQIVNDFQKGDIAEGYSVSREKKESFPLTVTSAQKNPTAFYLCATMRAGGAYGFYEQYFGPGTRLTVT.